This passage covers 27 T cell receptor beta chains from one sample sequenced in a study of blood T cell repertoires in COVID-19. This table comes from immunoSEQ multiplex PCR, and its TCRdb copy is limited to in-frame clones, with some not included. The top ten clones hold around 6% of a sample with almost 250,000 clones, about 82% of them seen once. The sample comprised peripheral blood. Receptor source: a woman older than 75 with COVID-19, enrolled during active disease.

The genes are TRBV24-1 and TRBJ2-5; 7 bases align to TRBD1. Trimming at V came to 5 bases and at J to 4 bases, leaving 3 bases not matched to a gene. This CDR3 has 13 residues. CDR1 KGHDR and CDR2 SFDVKD come from the germline V gene. The DNA of the CDR3 is TGTGCCACCAGTGGGGCAGGGGGAGAGACCCAGTACTTC. Residues: CATSGAGGETQYF.

V is TRBV7-3 and J is TRBJ2-7; TRBD2 agrees at 9 bases. V lost 2 bases to trimming and J lost 4 bases; unmatched junction nucleotides: 6. Germline values: CDR1 SGHTA, CDR2 FQGTGA. This CDR3 has 15 residues. CDR3 nucleotide sequence: TGTGCCAGCAGCTTAGGCGGGGGGGCCTCATACGAGCAGTACTTC. It codes for CASSLGGGASYEQYF.

The chain employs TRBV7-2 and TRBJ1-2; 10 nucleotides line up with TRBD1. Germline lookup yields CDR1 SGHTA and CDR2 FQGNSA. V was pared by 5 bases and J by 8 bases, with 8 bases of the junction left unmatched. The CDR3 consists of 14 residues. This CDR3 is CASSQDRGDLGYTF. DNA of the CDR3: TGTGCCAGCAGCCAGGACAGGGGGGATTTGGGCTACACCTTC.

The chain employs TRBV5-1 and TRBJ2-5; a possible D gene is TRBD2 (5 bases). CDR3 length: 12 amino acids. Germline V CDR1 and CDR2: SGHRS, YFSETQ. The V gene lost 7 bases and the J gene lost 7 bases, with 14 bases spanning the gap. CDR3 protein: CASGPNEGTQYF. CDR3 DNA sequence: TGCGCCAGCGGACCGAACGAGGGGACCCAGTACTTC. Full variable domain (rest looked up from reference TRBV5-1 and TRBJ2-5): KAGVTQTPRYLIKTRGQQVTLSCSPISGHRSVSWYQQTPGQGLQFLFEYFSETQRNKGNFPGRFSGRQFSNSRSEMNVSTLELGDSALYLCASGPNEGTQYFGPGTRLLVL.

The rearrangement uses TRBV14 and TRBJ2-1; 7 positions agree with TRBD1. V gave up 4 bases and J gave up 9 bases; unmatched junction bases: 12. CDR1 SGHDN and CDR2 FVKESK come from the germline V gene. This CDR3 contains 15 residues. The DNA of the CDR3 is TGTGCCAGCAGCCTAACAGGGGTACTTCGGGGTGAGCAGTTCTTC. This sequence encodes CASSLTGVLRGEQFF.

The chain recombines TRBV7-9 with TRBJ1-5, with D perhaps TRBD1 (5 bases). Between the trimmed V and J ends, which lost 4 bases and 5 bases, there was a span of 15 bases. The CDR3 spans 15 residues. The germline gives CDR1 SEHNR, CDR2 FQNEAQ (reference sequence). Here the CDR3 reads CASSSGSRSDQPQHF. The CDR3 nucleotides read TGTGCCAGCAGCTCAGGGTCCAGGAGTGATCAGCCCCAGCATTTT.

This clone was recorded a few times. The V gene is TRBV28, the J gene TRBJ1-2; no definite D call. Per the germline V gene, CDR1 is MDHEN and CDR2 is SYDVKM. Trimming shortened V by 4 bases and J by 7 bases, and 13 bases separated the two germline ends. The CDR3 extends over 13 amino acids. CDR3 in amino acids: CASSSLRIGGYTF. CDR3 bases: TGTGCCAGCAGTTCCCTGAGAATCGGTGGCTACACCTTC.

This clone was seen a single time. Other DNA sequences in the same sample also yield this CDR3. V is TRBV5-1 and J is TRBJ1-2, with a tentative D call TRBD1 (5 bases). V was trimmed by 0 bases and J by 0 bases, leaving 9 bases between them. The CDR3 totals 15 residues. From germline, CDR1 is SGHRS and CDR2 YFSETQ. In nucleotides, the CDR3 is TGCGCCAGCAGCTTGGGGGGCGAAGCTAACTATGGCTACACCTTC. Residues: CASSLGGEANYGYTF.

The chain couples TRBV5-1 to TRBJ1-5, with D possibly matching TRBD1 (6 bases). V lost 4 bases to trimming and J lost 0 bases, with 11 bases between them. Germline V gives CDR1 SGHRS, CDR2 YFSETQ. This CDR3 comprises 15 residues. The CDR3 DNA reads as TGCGCCAGCAGCGTGGACAGTTTTAGCAATCAGCCCCAGCATTTT. As protein: CASSVDSFSNQPQHF.

About this clone: At one boundary the junction diverges from the germline segment, which might be a read error. This chain joins TRBV7-7 and TRBJ2-1; weak D call: TRBD1 (5 bases). The CDR3 has 13 residues. Per the germline V gene, CDR1 is SSHAT and CDR2 is FNYEAQ (reference sequence). CDR3: CASSADSYNEQFF. CDR3 DNA: TGTGCTAGCAGTGCCGACAGCTACAATGAGCAGTTCTTC.

This rearrangement joins TRBV19 to TRBJ2-3; 13 bases agree with TRBD2. Germline CDR1 reads LNHDA; CDR2 reads SQIVND (reference sequence). Germline trimming cut 3 bases from V and 1 base from J; bases unmatched to any gene: 7. The CDR3 covers 18 residues. The DNA of the CDR3 is TGTGCCAGTAGTATGACTAGCGGGGGGTCTTTGGGCACAGATACGCAGTATTTT. Amino acids: CASSMTSGGSLGTDTQYF.

The V gene is TRBV6-5, the J gene TRBJ2-2; 7 nucleotides line up with TRBD1. The V segment lost 4 bases and the J segment 7 bases; nucleotides outside the gene matches: 12. The CDR3 consists of 16 residues. The germline CDR1 and CDR2 sequences are MNHEY and SVGAGI. As DNA, the CDR3 is TGTGCCAGCAGTTTCCTAATGACAGGGTCTCTCGGGGAGCTGTTTTTT. It translates to CASSFLMTGSLGELFF.

The chain has TRBV2 and TRBJ1-1, with TRBD1 as a possible D gene (6 bases). The V gene's germline CDR1 is SNHLY and CDR2 FYNNEI. With 4 bases removed from V and 4 bases from J, the gap between germline ends came to 19 bases. The CDR3 consists of 16 residues. CDR3 nucleotides: TGTGCCAGCAGTGCTGAAACAGGGTATTCGGGCACTGAAGCTTTCTTT. Its translation: CASSAETGYSGTEAFF.

Comment on this clone: The junction departs from germline at one end; a sequencing error may be responsible. The chain combines TRBV3-1 (or the pseudogene TRBV3-2) with TRBJ1-4; the D is unclear. The germline gives CDR1 LGHDT, CDR2 YNNKEL (reference sequence). The CDR3 totals 14 residues. The CDR3 DNA follows: TGTGCCAGCAGTCAAGCAGGTCCTAATGAAAAACTGTTTTTT. Protein sequence: CASSQAGPNEKLFF.

CDR3: CASSGTGGNQKSEKLFF. In DNA form, the CDR3 reads TGTGCCAGCAGCGGGACAGGGGGGAACCAGAAAAGTGAAAAACTGTTTTTT. V usage is TRBV27 and J usage is TRBJ1-4; 11 bases match TRBD1. The germline V gene has CDR1 MNHEY and CDR2 SMNVEV (reference sequence). The CDR3 has 17 residues. Losses at the gene ends were 6 bases for V and 7 bases for J; bases not matched to a gene: 13.

The chain recombines TRBV2 with TRBJ2-3, with D possibly being TRBD2 (5 bases). The germline CDR1 and CDR2 sequences are SNHLY and FYNNEI. V was trimmed by 2 bases and J by 5 bases, leaving 5 bases between them. The CDR3 is made up of 12 amino acids. The CDR3: CASSERGDTQYF. CDR3 nucleotide sequence: TGTGCCAGCAGTGAACGGGGAGATACGCAGTATTTT.

The chain combines TRBV2 with TRBJ2-7, with 10 bases matching TRBD1. Germline V lookup: CDR1 SNHLY, CDR2 FYNNEI. There are 14 residues in the CDR3. J lost 2 bases, V lost 4 bases, and 2 bases had no gene match. In DNA, the CDR3 is TGTGCCAGCAGTGGACAGGGGGCTACCTACGAGCAGTACGTC. It yields the protein CASSGQGATYEQYV.

The chain links TRBV18 to TRBJ1-4, with D uncertain. Per the germline V gene, CDR1 is KGHSH and CDR2 is LQKENI. Trimming removed 6 bases from V and 0 bases from J, with 5 bases in between. This CDR3 is built from 13 residues. The CDR3 is CASSGATNEKLFF. In DNA form, the CDR3 reads TGTGCCAGCTCCGGGGCAACTAATGAAAAACTGTTTTTT.

This CDR3 reads CASSPGQTNEKLFF. The CDR3 DNA is TGTGCCAGCAGCCCCGGACAGACTAATGAAAAACTGTTTTTT. The V gene is TRBV7-2, the J gene TRBJ1-4, with a possible D match to TRBD1 (6 bases). CDR3 length: 14 residues. From germline, CDR1 is SGHTA and CDR2 FQGNSA. V dropped 5 bases and J dropped 2 bases, with 9 bases sitting between them.

This rearrangement joins TRBV4-2 to TRBJ2-2, with D possibly TRBD2 on 5 matching bases. V shed 0 bases and J shed 3 bases, with 17 bases lying between them. The CDR3 has 18 amino acids. Germline lookup yields CDR1 LGHNA and CDR2 YNFKEQ. Written as DNA, the CDR3 is TGTGCCAGCAGCCAAGATTCCATGGTTGTGAGGGACACCGGGGAGCTGTTTTTT. It encodes CASSQDSMVVRDTGELFF.

The chain combines TRBV5-1 with TRBJ1-1; D uncertain. Germline values: CDR1 SGHRS, CDR2 YFSETQ. V lost 0 bases and J 3 bases, leaving 9 bases between the germline ends. CDR3 size: 14 residues. The CDR3 is CASSLVRSDTEAFF. CDR3 nucleotide sequence: TGCGCCAGCAGCTTGGTCCGGTCGGACACTGAAGCTTTCTTT.

J is TRBJ2-5 and V is TRBV7-2, with TRBD1 as a possible D gene (5 bases). Looked up from germline, CDR1 is SGHTA and CDR2 is FQGNSA. The V gene lost 5 bases and the J gene lost 4 bases, with 17 bases spanning the gap. The CDR3 has 15 amino acids. The CDR3, as DNA: TGTGCCAGCAGCGCTACAGGATTTTCGCGAGAGACCCAGTACTTC. Protein product: CASSATGFSRETQYF. Looking up the rest from reference TRBV7-2 and TRBJ2-5 gives the full variable domain: GAGVSQSPSNKVTEKGKDVELRCDPISGHTALYWYRQSLGQGLEFLIYFQGNSAPDKSGLPSDRFSAERTGGSVSTLTIQRTQQEDSAVYLCASSATGFSRETQYFGPGTRLLVL.

This clone came up once. The rearrangement links TRBV19 to TRBJ2-2, with a possible D match to TRBD1 (5 bases). V dropped 7 bases and J dropped 0 bases, with 6 bases sitting between them. The germline gives CDR1 LNHDA, CDR2 SQIVND (reference sequence). This CDR3 comprises 13 residues. The CDR3 DNA is TGTGCCAGTACCAGGGCGAACACCGGGGAGCTGTTTTTT. The encoded protein is CASTRANTGELFF. Using reference TRBV19 and TRBJ2-2 for the parts outside the CDR3, the full variable domain is DGGITQSPKYLFRKEGQNVTLSCEQNLNHDAMYWYRQDPGQGLRLIYYSQIVNDFQKGDIAEGYSVSREKKESFPLTVTSAQKNPTAFYLCASTRANTGELFFGEGSRLTVL.

The chain recombines TRBV5-4 with TRBJ2-1, with D possibly TRBD1 on 5 matching bases. Germline assignment: CDR1 SGHNT and CDR2 YYREEE (reference sequence). The ends were cut back, 4 bases at V and 7 bases at J, with 12 bases in the middle. The CDR3 has 13 residues. CDR3 nucleotides: TGTGCCAGCAGCACAGGACGGTCTAATGAGCAGTTCTTC. Translated, it gives CASSTGRSNEQFF.

This clone was counted between two and nine times. One junction end does not reproduce the germline sequence, and a read error may be involved. V and J are TRBV3-1 (or the pseudogene TRBV3-2) and TRBJ2-1; tentatively, D is TRBD2 (6 bases). The CDR3 is 14 amino acids. Germline V lookup: CDR1 LGHDT, CDR2 YNNKEL (reference sequence). Written as DNA, the CDR3 is TGTGCCAGCAGTCAACGGGGGTCCTCCAATGAGCAGTTCTTC. It codes for CASSQRGSSNEQFF.

V is TRBV7-3 and J is TRBJ2-7; 11 bases align to TRBD1. The trim removed 4 bases at V and 5 bases at J, leaving 7 bases unmatched. This CDR3 has 15 residues. Per germline, CDR1 SGHTA and CDR2 FQGTGA. The DNA for the CDR3 is TGTGCCAGCAGCTCCGGACAGGGGGCATACGACGAGCAGTACTTC. The encoded protein is CASSSGQGAYDEQYF.

The V call is TRBV29-1, the J call TRBJ1-3, with a possible D match to TRBD1 (5 bases). CDR1 SQVTM and CDR2 ANQGSEA come from the germline V gene. The CDR3 consists of 16 residues. Trimming cost V 5 bases and J 0 bases, with 17 bases left between them. CDR3 residues: CSVREGQINSGNTIYF. The CDR3 DNA follows: TGCAGCGTTAGGGAGGGGCAGATAAACTCTGGAAACACCATATATTTT.